This is a list of T cell receptor beta chains from one sample in a study of blood T cell repertoires in COVID-19. The method was immunoSEQ multiplex PCR; TCRdb's version includes in-frame clones alone and lacks a portion of them. The sample lists under 250,000 clones, roughly 80% seen once, with approximately 3.5% in the top ten. Material: peripheral blood. These receptors were obtained from a woman between 18 and 29 years old with acute or convalescent COVID-19. CDR3s include the opening cysteine and the closing phenylalanine or tryptophan. Fields, in order: V gene, D gene, J gene, clone size, CDR3 protein, CDR3 DNA. A D gene is named only where the DNA matches it firmly. Clone size, where shown, is once, few, many, or a class for clones that have expanded.

>TRBV5-6|NA|TRBJ1-1|NA
CASSLAQTEAFF
TGTGCCAGCAGCTTGGCGCAGACTGAAGCTTTCTTT
>TRBV7-6|TRBD2|TRBJ2-1|NA
CASSTAGLAIVNEQFF
TGTGCCAGCAGCACCGCCGGACTAGCGATTGTCAATGAGCAGTTCTTC
>TRBV6-5|TRBD1|TRBJ2-5|NA
CASSDLRGLRETQYF
TGTGCCAGCAGCGACCTCAGGGGGCTGAGAGAGACCCAGTACTTC
>TRBV20-1|NA|TRBJ1-5|NA
CSASRGQPQHF
TGCAGTGCTAGCAGAGGCCAGCCCCAGCATTTT
>TRBV28|TRBD2|TRBJ2-7|NA
CASSPVAGIYEQYF
TGTGCCAGCAGTCCTGTAGCGGGGATCTACGAGCAGTACTTC
>TRBV19|NA|TRBJ1-5|NA
CASSALPGGSGQPQHF
TGTGCCAGTAGTGCGTTACCGGGAGGCTCTGGTCAGCCCCAGCATTTT
>TRBV19|NA|TRBJ2-1|NA
CASSISVSSYNEQFF
TGTGCCAGTAGTATTTCCGTCTCTTCCTACAATGAGCAGTTCTTC
>TRBV18|TRBD2|TRBJ2-3|NA
CASSPPAGGYTDTQYF
TGTGCCAGCTCACCACCAGCGGGAGGGTACACAGATACGCAGTATTTT
>TRBV4-1|TRBD1|TRBJ2-3|NA
CASSQDAQGADTQYF
TGCGCCAGCAGCCAAGATGCACAGGGGGCAGATACGCAGTATTTT
>TRBV5-4|NA|TRBJ1-2|few
CASSLSFQHVLGLPNYGYTF
TGTGCCAGCAGCTTGTCCTTTCAACACGTACTTGGGCTGCCTAACTATGGCTACACCTTC
>TRBV12-3/TRBV12-4|NA|TRBJ1-1|once
CASSLAGGTEAFF
TGTGCCAGCAGTTTAGCGGGGGGCACTGAAGCTTTCTTT
>TRBV7-6|TRBD1|TRBJ1-6|NA
CASSLTTGDFNSPLHF
TGTGCCAGCAGCTTAACGACAGGGGATTTTAATTCACCCCTCCACTTT
>TRBV5-1|TRBD2|TRBJ2-1|once
CASSLGGTSESYNEQFF
TGCGCCAGCAGCTTGGGGGGGACTAGCGAGAGCTACAATGAGCAGTTCTTC
>TRBV19|NA|TRBJ2-1|NA
CASSTRHGVPGQFF
TGTGCCAGTAGTACACGACACGGGGTTCCGGGGCAGTTCTTC
>TRBV5-5|TRBD2|TRBJ2-1|NA
CASSLKTGTSGPTYNEQFF
TGTGCCAGCAGCTTGAAAACCGGGACTAGCGGGCCGACCTACAATGAGCAGTTCTTC
>TRBV11-2|NA|TRBJ2-7|few
CASSLGYRYEQYF
TGTGCCAGCAGCTTAGGATACAGGTACGAGCAGTACTTC
>TRBV15|TRBD1|TRBJ2-7|NA
CATSRKGGQGAHEQYF
TGTGCCACCAGCAGAAAGGGAGGACAGGGGGCCCACGAGCAGTACTTC
>TRBV6-5|NA|TRBJ1-2|NA
CASSYYGSEGYTF
TGTGCCAGCAGTTACTACGGGTCCGAGGGCTACACCTTC
>TRBV19|TRBD2|TRBJ2-1|NA
CASSTPPREARVYNEQFF
TGTGCCAGTAGTACCCCCCCACGGGAGGCCCGAGTCTACAATGAGCAGTTCTTC
>TRBV11-2|NA|TRBJ1-2|NA
CASSLQVGGYGYTF
TGTGCCAGCAGCTTACAGGTGGGGGGTTATGGCTACACCTTC
>TRBV19|TRBD1|TRBJ2-7|NA
CASSTGGQGYEQYF
TGTGCCAGTAGCACAGGGGGTCAGGGCTACGAGCAGTACTTC
>TRBV28|TRBD1|TRBJ1-5|NA
CASSSGQGYQPQHF
TGTGCCAGCAGTTCGGGACAGGGATATCAGCCCCAGCATTTT
>TRBV28|TRBD2|TRBJ2-5|NA
CASSFLPHSSGTSDQETQYF
TGTGCCAGCAGTTTCCTCCCCCACTCCTCCGGGACTAGCGACCAAGAGACCCAGTACTTC
>TRBV6-5|NA|TRBJ2-7|NA
CASRRRTDTYEQYF
TGTGCCAGCAGACGGAGGACCGATACCTACGAGCAGTACTTC
>TRBV30|NA|TRBJ2-5|NA
CAWSPQRWRTLEVYQETQYF
TGTGCCTGGAGCCCCCAGAGGTGGAGGACCCTGGAGGTGTACCAAGAGACCCAGTACTTC
>TRBV9|TRBD2|TRBJ2-7|NA
CASGSGANSYEQYF
TGTGCCAGCGGGAGCGGGGCTAACTCCTACGAGCAGTACTTC
>TRBV5-1|NA|TRBJ1-2|few
CASSSTQGGYTF
TGCGCCAGCAGCTCAACCCAGGGGGGCTACACCTTC
>TRBV5-6|NA|TRBJ1-5|NA
CASSLIDQPQHF
TGTGCCAGCAGCTTGATAGATCAGCCCCAGCATTTT
>TRBV19|TRBD2|TRBJ2-7|NA
CASSIGLAGGPLSYEQYF
TGTGCCAGTAGTATCGGGCTAGCGGGAGGGCCTCTTTCCTACGAGCAGTACTTC
>TRBV11-3|TRBD2|TRBJ2-5|NA
CASSLGLAGIRETQYF
TGTGCCAGCAGCTTAGGCCTAGCGGGAATCAGAGAGACCCAGTACTTC
>TRBV11-2|TRBD1|TRBJ2-7|NA
CASSDGTGAYEQYF
TGTGCCAGCAGCGACGGGACAGGAGCCTACGAGCAGTACTTC
>TRBV7-2|NA|TRBJ2-1|NA
CASSPPGAFSSYNEQFF
TGTGCCAGCAGCCCCCCTGGTGCGTTTAGCTCCTACAATGAGCAGTTCTTC
>TRBV18|NA|TRBJ1-1|NA
CASSPQGQPNEAFF
TGTGCCAGCTCACCTCAAGGACAGCCAAATGAAGCTTTCTTT
>TRBV30|TRBD2|TRBJ2-1|NA
CAWSRAGHNEQFF
TGTGCCTGGAGTAGAGCGGGGCACAATGAGCAGTTCTTC
>TRBV19|TRBD1|TRBJ1-5|NA
CASSRIGTEYSNQPQHF
TGTGCCAGTAGTAGGATCGGGACAGAATATAGCAATCAGCCCCAGCATTTT
>TRBV7-2|NA|TRBJ2-1|NA
CASTRRGGLLYNEQFF
TGTGCCAGCACCCGGAGGGGGGGGCTCCTCTACAATGAGCAGTTCTTC
>TRBV19|TRBD1|TRBJ1-2|NA
CASSTRTGGNYGYTF
TGTGCCAGTAGTACGAGGACAGGGGGTAACTATGGCTACACCTTC
>TRBV28|TRBD1|TRBJ1-5|NA
CASSLGTGGNQPQHF
TGTGCCAGCAGTTTAGGCACAGGGGGCAATCAGCCCCAGCATTTT
>TRBV6-5|TRBD2|TRBJ2-1|NA
CASEGKAGEDNEQFF
TGTGCCAGTGAAGGTAAGGCGGGAGAGGACAATGAGCAGTTCTTC
>TRBV7-2|TRBD1|TRBJ1-2|few
CASSERDSRSNYGYTF
TGTGCCAGCAGCGAGAGGGACAGCCGATCTAACTATGGCTACACCTTC
>TRBV28|TRBD1|TRBJ2-7|NA
CASSVVFVAGGFYEQYF
TGTGCCAGCAGTGTAGTTTTTGTGGCAGGGGGTTTTTACGAGCAGTACTTC
>TRBV6-1|TRBD2|TRBJ2-7|NA
CASSEPGLAGGPTYEQYF
TGTGCCAGCAGTGAACCAGGACTAGCGGGAGGGCCTACCTACGAGCAGTACTTC
>TRBV28|TRBD2|TRBJ2-3|NA
CASSDGGTDTQYF
TGTGCCAGCAGCGACGGGGGGACAGATACGCAGTATTTT
>TRBV19|TRBD1|TRBJ2-7|NA
CASSIGGTGIYEQYF
TGTGCCAGTAGTATAGGAGGGACAGGGATCTACGAGCAGTACTTC
>TRBV6-5|TRBD1|TRBJ2-7|NA
CASSRGTGTYEQYF
TGTGCCAGCAGCCGCGGGACAGGTACCTACGAGCAGTACTTC
>TRBV7-8|TRBD1|TRBJ2-7|once
CASSLDRGREQYF
TGTGCCAGCAGCTTAGACAGGGGGCGGGAGCAGTACTTC
>TRBV9|TRBD2|TRBJ2-1|NA
CASSGLAENNEQFF
TGTGCCAGCAGTGGACTAGCGGAAAACAATGAGCAGTTCTTC
>TRBV5-4|NA|TRBJ2-4|NA
CASSMDRDKNIQYF
TGTGCCAGCAGCATGGACAGAGACAAAAACATTCAGTACTTC
>TRBV7-6|NA|TRBJ2-5|NA
CASSLAGVGARETQYF
TGTGCCAGCAGCTTAGCTGGGGTGGGGGCCAGAGAGACCCAGTACTTC
>TRBV7-2|TRBD2|TRBJ2-4|NA
CASSSGLAGGDIQYF
TGTGCCAGCAGCTCGGGACTAGCGGGAGGTGACATTCAGTACTTC
>TRBV4-1|TRBD1|TRBJ1-5|NA
CASSQDGNRGNQPQHF
TGCGCCAGCAGCCAAGACGGAAACAGGGGAAATCAGCCCCAGCATTTT
>TRBV7-9|NA|TRBJ2-7|NA
CASSPAGQGFGEQYF
TGTGCCAGCAGCCCTGCGGGGCAGGGATTTGGGGAGCAGTACTTC
>TRBV4-2|TRBD1|TRBJ2-7|NA
CASSQAGGLYEQYF
TGTGCCAGCAGCCAAGCAGGGGGCCTCTACGAGCAGTACTTC
>TRBV4-3|NA|TRBJ1-6|NA
CASSQESPRVSPLHF
TGCGCCAGCAGCCAAGAATCCCCCAGGGTTTCACCCCTCCACTTT
>TRBV10-3|TRBD2|TRBJ2-2|NA
CATQSGSLNTGELFF
TGTGCCACCCAAAGCGGGAGCCTCAACACCGGGGAGCTGTTTTTT